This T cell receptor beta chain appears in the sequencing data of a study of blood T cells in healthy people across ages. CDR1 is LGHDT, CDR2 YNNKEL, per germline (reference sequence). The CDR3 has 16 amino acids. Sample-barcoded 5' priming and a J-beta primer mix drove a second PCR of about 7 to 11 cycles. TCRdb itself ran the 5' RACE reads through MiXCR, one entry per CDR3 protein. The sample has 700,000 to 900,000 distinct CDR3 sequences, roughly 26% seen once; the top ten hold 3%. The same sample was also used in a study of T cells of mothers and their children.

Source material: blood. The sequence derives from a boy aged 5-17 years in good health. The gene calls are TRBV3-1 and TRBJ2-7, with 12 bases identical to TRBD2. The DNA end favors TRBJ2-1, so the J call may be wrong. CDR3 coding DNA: TGTGCCAGCAGCCCACCCCTAGCGGGGGGGCGAGGTGAGCAGTTCTTC. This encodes CASSPPLAGGRGEQFF.